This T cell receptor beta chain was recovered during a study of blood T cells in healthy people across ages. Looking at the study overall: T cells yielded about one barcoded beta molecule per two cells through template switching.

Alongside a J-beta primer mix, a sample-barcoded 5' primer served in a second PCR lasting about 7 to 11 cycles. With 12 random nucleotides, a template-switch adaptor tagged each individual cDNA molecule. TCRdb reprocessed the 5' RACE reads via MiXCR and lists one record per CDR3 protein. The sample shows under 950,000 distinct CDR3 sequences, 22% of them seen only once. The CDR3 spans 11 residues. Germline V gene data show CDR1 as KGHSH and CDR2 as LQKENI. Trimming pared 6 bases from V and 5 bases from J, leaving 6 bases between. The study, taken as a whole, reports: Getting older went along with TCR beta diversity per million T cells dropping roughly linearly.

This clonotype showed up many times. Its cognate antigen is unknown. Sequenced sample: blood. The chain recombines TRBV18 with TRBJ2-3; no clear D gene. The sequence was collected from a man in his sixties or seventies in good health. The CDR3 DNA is TGTGCCAGCTCCCCAGTAGATACGCAGTATTTT. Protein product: CASSPVDTQYF.